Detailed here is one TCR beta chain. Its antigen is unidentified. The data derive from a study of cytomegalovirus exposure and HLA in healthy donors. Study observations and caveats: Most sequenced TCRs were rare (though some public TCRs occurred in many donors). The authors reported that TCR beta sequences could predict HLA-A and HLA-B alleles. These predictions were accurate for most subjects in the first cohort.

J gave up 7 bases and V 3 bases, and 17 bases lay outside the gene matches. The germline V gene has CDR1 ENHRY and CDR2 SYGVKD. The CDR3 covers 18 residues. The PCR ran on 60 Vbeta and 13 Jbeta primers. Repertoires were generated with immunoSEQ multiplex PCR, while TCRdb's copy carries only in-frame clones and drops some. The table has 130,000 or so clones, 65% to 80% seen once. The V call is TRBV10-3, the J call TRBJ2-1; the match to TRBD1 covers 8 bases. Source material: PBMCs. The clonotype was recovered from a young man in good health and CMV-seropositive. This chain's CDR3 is CAISDPMGTGPRENEQFF. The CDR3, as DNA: TGTGCCATCAGTGATCCCATGGGGACAGGCCCCAGGGAGAATGAGCAGTTCTTC.